What follows are 10 T cell receptor beta chains derived from one specimen sequenced in a study of liver allograft versus peripheral blood T cells. Overall study: A comparison was made between T cell receptor repertoires in transplanted livers and those in recipients' peripheral blood.

TCRdb ran MiXCR on the reads and lists one entry per CDR3 protein. Seen here are roughly 9,200 distinct CDR3 sequences, over 15% observed once, and the top ten hold 1.5% to 2%. The receptors shown here come from a human patient who had a liver transplant. Some T cells may originate from the graft donor.

In its sample, this clonotype was seen many times. V gene TRBV28 combines with J gene TRBJ2-7; 7 bases are shared with TRBD1. The junction had 6 bases not matched to a gene; V was cut back by 0 bases and J by 4 bases. CDR3 length: 15 amino acids. CDR1 is MDHEN and CDR2 is SYDVKM in the germline V gene. CDR3 sequence (DNA): TGTGCCAGCAGTTTATGGGGAACGACAGGGTACGAGCAGTACTTC. Translation: CASSLWGTTGYEQYF.

This clonotype appeared a few times. The V and J genes are TRBV19 and TRBJ2-7; D gene unclear. The germline V and J ends were trimmed by 0 bases and 2 bases, with 2 bases remaining between them. Germline V gives CDR1 LNHDA, CDR2 SQIVND (reference sequence). CDR3 length equals 12 residues. CDR3 amino acids: CASSIDPYEQYF. CDR3 DNA sequence: TGTGCCAGTAGTATAGATCCCTACGAGCAGTACTTC.

Sample share makes this clonotype medium-sized. This chain connects TRBV24-1 to TRBJ1-4; D gene ambiguous. V was clipped by 5 bases and J by 0 bases, with 12 bases between them. The CDR3 spans 16 residues. Per the germline V gene, CDR1 is KGHDR and CDR2 is SFDVKD. The CDR3 region has the DNA TGTGCCACCAGTGCGGGAAGGATGGCAACTAATGAAAAACTGTTTTTT. Translation: CATSAGRMATNEKLFF.

This clonotype counts as medium-sized. The J gene is TRBJ1-2, the V gene TRBV28; D is ambiguous. V lost 6 bases and J lost 0, with 5 bases in between. CDR3 length: 12 residues. Germline CDR1 MDHEN, CDR2 SYDVKM. The CDR3 reads CASSDPNYGYTF. The DNA of the CDR3 is TGTGCCAGCAGCGACCCTAACTATGGCTACACCTTC.

This clonotype ranks as medium-sized (0.01 to 0.1%). The chain has TRBV18 and TRBJ1-2; TRBD1 matches at 7 bases. This CDR3 contains 14 residues. Germline assignment: CDR1 KGHSH and CDR2 LQKENI. Trimming at V came to 3 bases and at J to 4 bases, leaving 5 bases not matched to a gene. CDR3 sequence reads: CASSPPGGAYGYTF. The CDR3 DNA is TGTGCCAGCTCACCCCCAGGGGGGGCCTATGGCTACACCTTC.

As concerns this clonotype: A much larger clone lies one base from this, so it may be a read error. J is TRBJ1-4 and V is TRBV7-9; no reliable D call. The CDR3 is 14 amino acids. Per germline, CDR1 SEHNR and CDR2 FQNEAQ (reference sequence). The CDR3 protein is CASSLAVREENLFF. DNA for the CDR3: TGTGCCAGCAGCTTAGCCGTAAGGGAGGAAAACCTGTTTTTT.

This clonotype showed up many times. V is TRBV12-3 or TRBV12-4 and J is TRBJ1-1; D not certain. This CDR3 region has 13 residues. Trimming left V 1 base short and J 4 bases short, with 7 bases between. DNA for the CDR3: TGTGCCAGCAGTTTAGTGGGTTCCACTGAAGCTTTCTTT. Translated, it gives CASSLVGSTEAFF.

As regards this clonotype: Given a much more abundant clone one base away, this may be a read error. The rearrangement links TRBV5-6 to TRBJ1-6; perhaps TRBD1 as D (5 bases). CDR1 and CDR2 (germline): SGHDT, YYEEEE. This CDR3 region has 12 residues. The CDR3 protein is CASSPGHSPLHF. The CDR3 nucleotides read TGTGCCAGCAGCCCCGGACATTCGCCCCTCCACTTT. Full variable domain (remainder filled in from reference TRBV5-6 and TRBJ1-6): DAGVTQSPTHLIKTRGQQVTLRCSPKSGHDTVSWYQQALGQGPQFIFQYYEEEERQRGNFPDRFSGHQFPNYSSELNVNALLLGDSALYLCASSPGHSPLHFGNGTRLTVT.

This clonotype showed up just a few times. CDR3 amino acids: CASSSTGGGYTF. The DNA of the CDR3 is TGTGCCAGCAGCTCAACAGGGGGCGGCTACACCTTC. The J gene is TRBJ1-2, the V gene TRBV7-3; 9 bases match TRBD1. The CDR3 sequence is 12 residues long. Per germline, CDR1 SGHTA and CDR2 FQGTGA. Unmatched junction bases numbered 2, after V lost 4 bases and J lost 8 bases.

Within the sample, this clonotype is medium-sized. The chain employs TRBV6-1 and TRBJ2-2; D uncertain. CDR1 and CDR2 from the germline V gene are MNHNS and SASEGT. Trimming took 10 bases from V and 0 from J, leaving 9 bases between them. CDR3 length: 13 residues. CDR3 DNA: TGTGCCACCTTCACCGCGAACACCGGGGAGCTGTTTTTT. Encoded protein: CATFTANTGELFF.